The clone carrying this TCR beta chain came up once. What it recognizes is unknown. Method: immunoSEQ multiplex PCR; TCRdb's copy keeps in-frame clones and lacks some. The sample holds 8,000 to 9,000 clones, roughly three quarters seen once. The sample originates from a study of siplizumab effects on memory and regulatory T cells. Trimming took 5 bases from V and 6 from J; bases not matched to a gene: 5. CDR3 size: 14 residues. CDR1 SGHAT and CDR2 FQDESV come from the germline V gene (reference sequence). Study-level findings and limits: The apparent diversity of naive T cells exceeded that of memory cells, and naive T cells seemed to make a major contribution to the alloresponse. Siplizumab brought about a significant reduction in alloreactive sequences traceable to unstimulated CD4+ memory cells.

Sequenced material: effector memory CD8+ T cells sorted from blood. Subset denoted: unstimulated CD8+ effector memory T cells. The TCR comes from a human donor in good health. The V gene is TRBV11-1, the J gene TRBJ2-7; 12 bases are shared with TRBD2. In DNA form, the CDR3 reads TGTGCCAGCAGCGCTAGCGGGGGGGCCTCCGAGCAGTACTTC. Protein sequence: CASSASGGASEQYF.